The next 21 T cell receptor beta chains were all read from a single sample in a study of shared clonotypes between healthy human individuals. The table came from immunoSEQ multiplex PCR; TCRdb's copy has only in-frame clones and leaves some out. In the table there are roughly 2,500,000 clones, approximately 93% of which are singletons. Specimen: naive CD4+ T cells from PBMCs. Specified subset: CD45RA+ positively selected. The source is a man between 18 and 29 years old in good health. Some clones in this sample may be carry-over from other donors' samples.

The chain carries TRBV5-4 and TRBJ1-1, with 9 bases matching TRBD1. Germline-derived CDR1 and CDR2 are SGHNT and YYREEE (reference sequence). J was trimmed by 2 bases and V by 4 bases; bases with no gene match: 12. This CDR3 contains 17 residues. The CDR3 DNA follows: TGTGCCAGCAGCCTCGCCGGGACAGGGCTTCCAAACACTGAAGCTTTCTTT. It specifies CASSLAGTGLPNTEAFF.

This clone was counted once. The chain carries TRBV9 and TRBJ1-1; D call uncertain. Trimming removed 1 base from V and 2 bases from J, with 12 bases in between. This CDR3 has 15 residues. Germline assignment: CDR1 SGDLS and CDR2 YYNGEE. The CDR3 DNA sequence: TGTGCCAGCAGCGTAAGCCTAGGGAAAAACACTGAAGCTTTCTTT. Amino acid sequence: CASSVSLGKNTEAFF. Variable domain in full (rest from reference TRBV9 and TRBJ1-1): DSGVTQTPKHLITATGQRVTLRCSPRSGDLSVYWYQQSLDQGLQFLIQYYNGEERAKGNILERFSAQQFPDLHSELNLSSLELGDSALYFCASSVSLGKNTEAFFGQGTRLTVV.

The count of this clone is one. The CDR3 nucleotides read TGTGCCAGCAGCCAAGGGGGGTATGGGGACCAGCCCCAGCATTTT. Translation: CASSQGGYGDQPQHF. The chain links TRBV14 to TRBJ1-5; D is perhaps TRBD1 (5 bases). V was trimmed by 1 base and J by 7 bases, leaving 14 bases between them. The CDR3 contains 15 residues. CDR1 and CDR2 from the germline V gene are SGHDN and FVKESK.

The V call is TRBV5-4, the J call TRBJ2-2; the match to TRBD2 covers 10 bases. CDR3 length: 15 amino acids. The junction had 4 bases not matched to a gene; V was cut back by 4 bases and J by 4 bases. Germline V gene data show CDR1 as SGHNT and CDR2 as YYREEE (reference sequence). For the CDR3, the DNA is TGTGCCAGCAGCGCTAGCGGGAGCGGCACCGGGGAGCTGTTTTTT. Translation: CASSASGSGTGELFF.

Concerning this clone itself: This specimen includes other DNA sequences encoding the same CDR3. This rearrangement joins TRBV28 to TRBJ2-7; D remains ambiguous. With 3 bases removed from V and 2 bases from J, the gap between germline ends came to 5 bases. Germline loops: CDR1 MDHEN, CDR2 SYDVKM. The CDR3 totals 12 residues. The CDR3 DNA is TGTGCCAGCAGTTTTCGTACCTACGAGCAGTACTTC. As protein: CASSFRTYEQYF.

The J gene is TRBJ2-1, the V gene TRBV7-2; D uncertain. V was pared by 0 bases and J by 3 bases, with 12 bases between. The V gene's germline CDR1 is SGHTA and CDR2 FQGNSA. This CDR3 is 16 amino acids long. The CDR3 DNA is TGTGCCAGCAGCTTAGCGCTTTCCATCCGCTACAATGAGCAGTTCTTC. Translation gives CASSLALSIRYNEQFF.

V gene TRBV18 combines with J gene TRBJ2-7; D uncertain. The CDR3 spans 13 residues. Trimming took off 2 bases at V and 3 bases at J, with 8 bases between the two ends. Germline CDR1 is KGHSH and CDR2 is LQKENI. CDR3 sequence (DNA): TGTGCCAGCTCACCAGGTGACGGCTACGAGCAGTACTTC. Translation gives CASSPGDGYEQYF.

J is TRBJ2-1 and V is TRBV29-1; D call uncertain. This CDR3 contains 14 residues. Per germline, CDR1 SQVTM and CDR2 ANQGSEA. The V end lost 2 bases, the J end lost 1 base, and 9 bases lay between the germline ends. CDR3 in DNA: TGCAGCGTTGAAAATGGCTGGTCCTACAATGAGCAGTTCTTC. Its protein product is CSVENGWSYNEQFF.

The CDR3 loop is CASSLRSPSGNNNEQFF. The CDR3 DNA follows: TGTGCCAGCAGCTTGAGGTCGCCTAGCGGAAATAACAATGAGCAGTTCTTC. The chain links TRBV5-6 to TRBJ2-1, with 7 positions matching TRBD2. V was clipped by 1 base and J by 5 bases; unmatched bases: 12. The CDR3 totals 17 residues. Per the germline V gene, CDR1 is SGHDT and CDR2 is YYEEEE.

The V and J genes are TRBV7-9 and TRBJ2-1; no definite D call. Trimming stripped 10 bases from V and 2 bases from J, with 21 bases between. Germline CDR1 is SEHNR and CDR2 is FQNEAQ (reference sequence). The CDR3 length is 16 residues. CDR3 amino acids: CAITGVRSTPYNEQFF. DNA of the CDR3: TGTGCCATCACGGGCGTGAGGAGTACCCCCTACAATGAGCAGTTCTTC.

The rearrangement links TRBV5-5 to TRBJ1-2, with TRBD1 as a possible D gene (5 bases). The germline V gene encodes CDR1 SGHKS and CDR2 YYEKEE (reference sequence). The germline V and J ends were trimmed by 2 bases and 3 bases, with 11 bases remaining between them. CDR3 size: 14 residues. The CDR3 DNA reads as TGTGCCAGCAGCTTAGAGGGGTTCTACTATGGCTACACCTTC. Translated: CASSLEGFYYGYTF.

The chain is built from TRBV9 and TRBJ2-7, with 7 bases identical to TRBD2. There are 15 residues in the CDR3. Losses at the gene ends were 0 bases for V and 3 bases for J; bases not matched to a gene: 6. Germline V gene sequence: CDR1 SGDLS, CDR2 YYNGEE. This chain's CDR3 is CASSVGWEGDYEQYF. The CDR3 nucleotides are TGTGCCAGCAGCGTAGGGTGGGAGGGAGACTACGAGCAGTACTTC.

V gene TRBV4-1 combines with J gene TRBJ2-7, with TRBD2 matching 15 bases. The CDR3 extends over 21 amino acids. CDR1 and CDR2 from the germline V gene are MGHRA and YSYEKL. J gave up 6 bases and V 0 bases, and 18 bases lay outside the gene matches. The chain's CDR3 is CASSQDSQSGLAGGRWVEQYF. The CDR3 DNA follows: TGCGCCAGCAGCCAAGATTCTCAGTCGGGACTAGCGGGAGGCCGTTGGGTCGAGCAGTACTTC.

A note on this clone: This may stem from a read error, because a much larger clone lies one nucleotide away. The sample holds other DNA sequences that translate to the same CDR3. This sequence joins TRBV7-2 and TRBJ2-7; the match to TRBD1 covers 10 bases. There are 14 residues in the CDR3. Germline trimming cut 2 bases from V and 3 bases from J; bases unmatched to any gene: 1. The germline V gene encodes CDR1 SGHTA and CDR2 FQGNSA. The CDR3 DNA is TGTGCCAGCAGCTTACGGACAGGGGGCTACGAGCAGTACTTC. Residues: CASSLRTGGYEQYF.

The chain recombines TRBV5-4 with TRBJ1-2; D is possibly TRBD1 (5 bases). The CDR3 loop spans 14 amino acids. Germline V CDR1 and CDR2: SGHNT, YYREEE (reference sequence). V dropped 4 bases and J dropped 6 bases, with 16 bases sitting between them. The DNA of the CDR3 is TGTGCCAGCAGCCCGGAGAGTTGGGGACATGGCTACACCTTC. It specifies CASSPESWGHGYTF.

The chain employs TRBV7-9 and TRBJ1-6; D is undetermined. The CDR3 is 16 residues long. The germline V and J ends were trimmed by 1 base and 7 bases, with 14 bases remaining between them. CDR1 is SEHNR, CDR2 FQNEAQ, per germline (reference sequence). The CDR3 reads CASSLGAGSGNSPLHF. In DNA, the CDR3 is TGTGCCAGCAGCTTAGGAGCCGGGTCCGGCAATTCACCCCTCCACTTT.

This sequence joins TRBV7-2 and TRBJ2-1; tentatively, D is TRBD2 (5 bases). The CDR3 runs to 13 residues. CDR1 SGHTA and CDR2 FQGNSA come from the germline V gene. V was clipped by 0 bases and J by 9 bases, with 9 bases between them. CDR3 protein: CASSLAREGEQFF. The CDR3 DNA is TGTGCCAGCAGCTTAGCGCGAGAGGGTGAGCAGTTCTTC.

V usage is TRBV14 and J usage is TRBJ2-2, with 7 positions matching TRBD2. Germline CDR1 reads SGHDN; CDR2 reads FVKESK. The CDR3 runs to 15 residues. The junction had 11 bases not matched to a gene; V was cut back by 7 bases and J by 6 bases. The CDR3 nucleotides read TGTGCCAGCAAGGGGACTACCCTCTCCGCCGGGGAGCTGTTTTTT. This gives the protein CASKGTTLSAGELFF.

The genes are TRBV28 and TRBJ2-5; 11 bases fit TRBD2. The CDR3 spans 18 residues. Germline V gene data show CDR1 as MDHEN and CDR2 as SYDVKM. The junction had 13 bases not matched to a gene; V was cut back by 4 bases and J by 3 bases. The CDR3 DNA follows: TGTGCCAGCAGTTCCATAGCGGGAGGGCCGGGACGAGAAGAGACCCAGTACTTC. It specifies CASSSIAGGPGREETQYF.

In nucleotides, the CDR3 is TGTGCCAGCAGTACCTCCCGGGACGAGCAGTACTTC. It encodes CASSTSRDEQYF. The chain is built from TRBV28 and TRBJ2-7; D is ambiguous. The V and J ends lost 5 bases and 5 bases respectively, with 10 bases between them. The CDR3 totals 12 residues. CDR1 MDHEN and CDR2 SYDVKM come from the germline V gene.

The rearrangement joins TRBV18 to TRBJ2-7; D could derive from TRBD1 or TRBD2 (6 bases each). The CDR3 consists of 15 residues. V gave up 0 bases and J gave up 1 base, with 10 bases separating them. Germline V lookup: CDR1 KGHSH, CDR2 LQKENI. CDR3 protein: CASSPPGGWSYEQYF. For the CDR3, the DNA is TGTGCCAGCTCACCACCGGGGGGCTGGTCCTACGAGCAGTACTTC.